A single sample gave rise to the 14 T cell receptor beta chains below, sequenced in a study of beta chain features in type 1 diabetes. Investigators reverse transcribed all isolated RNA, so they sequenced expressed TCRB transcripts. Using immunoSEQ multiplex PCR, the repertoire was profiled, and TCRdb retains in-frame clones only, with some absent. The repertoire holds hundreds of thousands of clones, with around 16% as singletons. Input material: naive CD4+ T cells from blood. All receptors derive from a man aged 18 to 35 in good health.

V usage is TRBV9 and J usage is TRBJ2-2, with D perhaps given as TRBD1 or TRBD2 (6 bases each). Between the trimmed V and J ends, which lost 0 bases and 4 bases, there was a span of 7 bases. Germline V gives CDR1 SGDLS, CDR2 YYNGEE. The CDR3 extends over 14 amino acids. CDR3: CASSVEGGTGELFF. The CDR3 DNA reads TGTGCCAGCAGCGTAGAGGGGGGCACCGGGGAGCTGTTTTTT.

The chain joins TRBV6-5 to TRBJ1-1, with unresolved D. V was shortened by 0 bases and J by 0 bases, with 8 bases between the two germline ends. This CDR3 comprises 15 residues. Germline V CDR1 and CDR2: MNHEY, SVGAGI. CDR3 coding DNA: TGTGCCAGCAGTTACTCCCGTTGGATGAACACTGAAGCTTTCTTT. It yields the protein CASSYSRWMNTEAFF.

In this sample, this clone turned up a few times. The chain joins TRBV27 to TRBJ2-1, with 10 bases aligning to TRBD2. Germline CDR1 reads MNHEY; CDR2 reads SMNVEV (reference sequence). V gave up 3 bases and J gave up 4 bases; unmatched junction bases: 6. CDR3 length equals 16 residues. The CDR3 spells CASSLGRTSGYNEQFF. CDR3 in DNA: TGTGCCAGCAGTTTGGGAAGGACTAGCGGTTACAATGAGCAGTTCTTC.

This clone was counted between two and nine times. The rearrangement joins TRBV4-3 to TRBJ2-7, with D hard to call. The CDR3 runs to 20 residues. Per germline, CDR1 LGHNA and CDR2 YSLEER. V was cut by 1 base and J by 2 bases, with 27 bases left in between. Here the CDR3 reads CASSQGGISRRRTPTYEQYF. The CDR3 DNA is TGCGCCAGCAGCCAAGGGGGTATCTCACGCAGGCGAACTCCTACCTACGAGCAGTACTTC.

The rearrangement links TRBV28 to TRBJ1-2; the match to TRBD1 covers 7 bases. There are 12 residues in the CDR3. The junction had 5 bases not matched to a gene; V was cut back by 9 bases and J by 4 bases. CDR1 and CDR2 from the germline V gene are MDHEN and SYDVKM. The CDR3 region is CASQGESYGYTF. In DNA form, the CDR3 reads TGTGCCAGTCAGGGGGAATCCTATGGCTACACCTTC.

CDR3 DNA: TGCAGTGCTGGAGGACCGGAGCAGTACTTC. As protein: CSAGGPEQYF. The chain uses TRBV20-1 and TRBJ2-7; D might be TRBD2 (5 bases). This CDR3 comprises 10 residues. V dropped 5 bases and J dropped 7 bases, with 9 bases sitting between them. Germline V gene sequence: CDR1 DFQATT, CDR2 SNEGSKA (reference sequence).

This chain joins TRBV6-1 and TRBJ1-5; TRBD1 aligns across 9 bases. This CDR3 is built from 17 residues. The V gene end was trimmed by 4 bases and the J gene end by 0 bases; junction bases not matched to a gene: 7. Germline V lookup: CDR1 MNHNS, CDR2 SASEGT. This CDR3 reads CASSVSGTGPSNQPQHF. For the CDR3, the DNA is TGTGCCAGCAGTGTCTCCGGGACAGGGCCTAGCAATCAGCCCCAGCATTTT.

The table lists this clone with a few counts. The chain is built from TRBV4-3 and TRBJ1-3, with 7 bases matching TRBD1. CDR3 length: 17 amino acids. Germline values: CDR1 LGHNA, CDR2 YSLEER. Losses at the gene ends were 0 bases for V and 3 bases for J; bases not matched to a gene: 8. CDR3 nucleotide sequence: TGCGCCAGCAGCCAAGAAGTTTGGACAGGCTATGGAAACACCATATATTTT. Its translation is CASSQEVWTGYGNTIYF.

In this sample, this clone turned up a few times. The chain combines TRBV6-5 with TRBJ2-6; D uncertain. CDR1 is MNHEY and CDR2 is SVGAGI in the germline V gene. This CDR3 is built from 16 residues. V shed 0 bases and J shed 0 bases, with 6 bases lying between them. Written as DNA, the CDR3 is TGTGCCAGCAGTTACTCCAGAACCTCTGGGGCCAACGTCCTGACTTTC. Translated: CASSYSRTSGANVLTF.

CDR3 residues: CASSQMTGGGEKLFF. CDR3 sequence (DNA): TGCGCCAGCAGCCAGATGACAGGGGGCGGTGAAAAACTGTTTTTT. The gene calls are TRBV4-3 and TRBJ1-4, with 10 bases matching TRBD1. In germline, CDR1 is LGHNA, CDR2 YSLEER. Germline trimming cut 3 bases from V and 7 bases from J; bases unmatched to any gene: 5. The CDR3 length is 15 residues.

CDR3 residues: CASSLVALMNTEAFF. The CDR3 nucleotides are TGTGCCAGCAGCTTAGTTGCGTTAATGAACACTGAAGCTTTCTTT. This chain links TRBV7-2 with TRBJ1-1; D call uncertain. CDR1 is SGHTA, CDR2 FQGNSA, per germline. V lost 1 base to trimming and J lost 0 bases, with 9 bases between them. This CDR3 is 15 amino acids long.

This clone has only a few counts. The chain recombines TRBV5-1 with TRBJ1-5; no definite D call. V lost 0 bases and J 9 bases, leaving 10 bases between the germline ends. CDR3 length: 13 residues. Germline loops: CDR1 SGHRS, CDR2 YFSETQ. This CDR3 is CASSLGPEWPQHF. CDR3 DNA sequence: TGCGCCAGCAGCTTGGGTCCGGAGTGGCCCCAGCATTTT.

As DNA, the CDR3 is TGTGCCAGCAGCCGGGACTTAAATTCACCCCTCCACTTT. It codes for CASSRDLNSPLHF. V and J are TRBV6-4 and TRBJ1-6, with D perhaps matching TRBD1 (5 bases). Germline V CDR1 and CDR2: MRHNA, SNTAGT. With 6 bases removed from V and 7 bases from J, the gap between germline ends came to 10 bases. CDR3 length: 13 amino acids.

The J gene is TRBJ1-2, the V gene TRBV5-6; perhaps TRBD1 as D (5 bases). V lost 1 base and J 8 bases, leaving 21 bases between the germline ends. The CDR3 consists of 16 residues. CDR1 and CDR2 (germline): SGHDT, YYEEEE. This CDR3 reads CASSLFPQGLPGGYTF. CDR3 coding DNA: TGTGCCAGCAGCTTGTTCCCCCAGGGACTACCGGGAGGCTACACCTTC.